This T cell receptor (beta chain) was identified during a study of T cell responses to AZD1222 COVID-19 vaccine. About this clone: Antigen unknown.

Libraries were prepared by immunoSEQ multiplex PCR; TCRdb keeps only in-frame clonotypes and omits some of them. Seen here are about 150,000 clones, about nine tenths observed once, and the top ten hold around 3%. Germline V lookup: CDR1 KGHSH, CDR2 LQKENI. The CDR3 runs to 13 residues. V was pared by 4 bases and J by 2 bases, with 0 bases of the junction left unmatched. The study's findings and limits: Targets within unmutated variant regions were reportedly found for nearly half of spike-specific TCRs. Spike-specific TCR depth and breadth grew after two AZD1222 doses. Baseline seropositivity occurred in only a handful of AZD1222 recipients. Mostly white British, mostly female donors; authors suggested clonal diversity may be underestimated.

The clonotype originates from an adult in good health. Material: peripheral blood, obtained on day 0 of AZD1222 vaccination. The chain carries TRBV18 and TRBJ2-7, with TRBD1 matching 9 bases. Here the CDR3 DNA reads TGTGCCAGCTCACGGGACAGGGCCTACGAGCAGTACTTC. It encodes CASSRDRAYEQYF.